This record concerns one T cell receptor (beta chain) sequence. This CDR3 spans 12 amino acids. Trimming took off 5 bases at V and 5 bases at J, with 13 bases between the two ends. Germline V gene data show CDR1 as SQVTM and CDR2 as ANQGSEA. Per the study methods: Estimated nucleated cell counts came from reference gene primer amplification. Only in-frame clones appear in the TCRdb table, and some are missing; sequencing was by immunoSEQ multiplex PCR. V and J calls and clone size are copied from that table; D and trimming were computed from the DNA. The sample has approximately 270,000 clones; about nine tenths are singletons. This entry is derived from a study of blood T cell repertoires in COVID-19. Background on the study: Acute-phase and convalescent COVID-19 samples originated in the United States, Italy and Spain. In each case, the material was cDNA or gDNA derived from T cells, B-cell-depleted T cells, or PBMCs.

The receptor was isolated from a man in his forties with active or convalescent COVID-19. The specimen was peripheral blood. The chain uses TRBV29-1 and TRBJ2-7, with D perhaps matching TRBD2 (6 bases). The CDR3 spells CSVRRRENEQYF. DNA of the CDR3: TGCAGCGTTCGTAGGAGGGAAAACGAGCAGTACTTC.